The present T cell receptor (beta chain) was sequenced within a study of OX40 agonist ivuxolimab in advanced cancers. Turning to the overall study: Ivuxolimab, which targeted the costimulatory receptor OX40 (CD134), was an agonistic, fully human IgG2 monoclonal antibody. Intravenous ivuxolimab was administered to patients every 2 weeks at six dose levels: 0.01, 0.1, 0.3, 1.5, 3 and 10 mg/kg. Of the approximately 50 patients in dose escalation, some 19 had hepatocellular carcinoma, roughly 15 had melanoma, 9 had renal cell carcinoma and 9 had head and neck cancer. The dose-escalation cohort was 82.7% male with a mean age of about 58 years, ranging from roughly 20 to 80. Prior anti-PD-1, anti-PD-L1 or anti-CTLA-4 therapy was permitted, and checkpoint inhibitors had been received by approximately 39% of dose-escalation patients. Partial responses occurred in three dose-escalation patients: two with cutaneous melanoma and one with hepatocellular carcinoma. The purpose of peripheral TCRbeta sequencing was to test whether ivuxolimab changed TCR sequence diversity and led to clonal T-cell expansion. The paper covers the monotherapy dose-escalation part of the phase I ivuxolimab trial, which included N ≈ 52 patients.

Genomic DNA was extracted from sorted cells for sequencing of the TCRbeta CDR3 region. The immunoSEQ Assay was used for sequencing of TCRbeta CDR3 regions. TCRdb's version of the immuneACCESS table is confined to in-frame rearrangements and falls short of the full clone set. An unresolved V gene accounts for under half of the shortfall where checked; the remainder is of unknown origin. The sample profile shows over 55,000 clones; around four fifths of them were found once. The ten top clones hold around 2.3% of the sample. Patients with a history of autoimmune disease or receiving systemic immunosuppression were excluded from the trial. Peripheral blood for TCR sequencing was collected from all dose cohorts at baseline, on cycle 4 day 1, and on cycle 7 day 1. Samples came from an open-label, multicenter, first-in-human phase I dose-escalation trial of ivuxolimab. Adults with locally advanced or metastatic melanoma, renal cell, hepatocellular, or head and neck squamous cell carcinoma were enrolled in the trial. Before TCR sequencing, CD4+ T cells and CD8+ T cells were sorted from peripheral blood as separate populations.

Study-wide findings and limitations: On average, CD8+ T cells showed more expanded clones than CD4+ T cells after ivuxolimab. Low levels of normalized T-cell clonal expansion were also seen in some patients who did not respond. The antigen specificity of the peripheral T cells that underwent clonal expansion was not determined. At doses from 0.1 to 3.0 mg/kg, clonal expansion was seen in both CD4+ and CD8+ blood T cells between baseline and week 6. Partial responders in the 0.1-3.0 mg/kg groups had among the lowest normalized peripheral clonal expansion, especially among CD8+ T cells.

Concerning this clone itself: The clone's antigen remains unknown. No base quality information exists; no much larger clone differs at one position.

Taken from cysteine to phenylalanine, the CDR3 has 14 residues. This entry keeps only the CDR3 DNA: 42 bases, framed from base 1. The germline V gene (reference sequence) supplies CDR1 SGHNT and CDR2 YYREEE. Deletion took 0 bases off V and 0 bases off J, with a span of 6 bases between the germline ends. This TCR was sampled from an adult with an advanced solid tumor such as melanoma, head and neck, liver or kidney cancer. The rearrangement combines TRBV5-4 with TRBJ2-5, with an unclear D gene assignment. Sequenced here: CD4+ or CD8+ T cells sorted from blood, sampled in a trial of the OX40 agonist ivuxolimab. The CDR3 is CASSLVPDQETQYF. At the DNA level, the sequence is TGTGCCAGCAGCTTGGTGCCTGACCAAGAGACCCAGTACTTC.